Each of the 30 T cell receptor beta chains below was sequenced from the same sample in a study of blood T cell repertoires in COVID-19. Clones were sequenced by immunoSEQ multiplex PCR, and TCRdb holds only the in-frame ones, with some missing. The sample carries around 190,000 clones, 80% recorded once. Source material: peripheral blood. These receptors all stem from a man in his sixties with acute or convalescent COVID-19.

This clone was counted only a few times. The chain recombines TRBV20-1 with TRBJ2-7; TRBD1 agrees at 8 bases. CDR3 length: 17 amino acids. From germline, CDR1 is DFQATT and CDR2 SNEGSKA (reference sequence). V shed 3 bases and J 5 bases; nucleotides not matched to a gene: 18. This CDR3 reads CSASVRGQGNNWNEQYF. The CDR3, as DNA: TGCAGTGCTAGTGTTCGTGGACAGGGTAATAATTGGAACGAGCAGTACTTC.

Written as DNA, the CDR3 is TGTGCCAGCAGCGTAGGGAGCGGTGGCGAAAAACTGTTTTTT. Protein: CASSVGSGGEKLFF. The chain uses TRBV9 and TRBJ1-4; D remains ambiguous. This CDR3 region has 14 residues. V was clipped by 0 bases and J by 8 bases, with 11 bases between them. CDR1 and CDR2 from the germline V gene are SGDLS and YYNGEE. Supplemented by reference TRBV9 and TRBJ1-4, the full variable domain reads DSGVTQTPKHLITATGQRVTLRCSPRSGDLSVYWYQQSLDQGLQFLIQYYNGEERAKGNILERFSAQQFPDLHSELNLSSLELGDSALYFCASSVGSGGEKLFFGSGTQLSVL.

As regards this clone: At the DNA level, this CDR3 is encoded by other sequences in the same sample as well. This chain connects TRBV3-1 (or the pseudogene TRBV3-2) to TRBJ1-2; 8 bases map to TRBD1. This CDR3 is built from 13 residues. CDR1 is LGHDT and CDR2 is YNNKEL in the germline V gene (reference sequence). Trimming at V came to 4 bases and at J to 7 bases, leaving 5 bases not matched to a gene. CDR3 nucleotides: TGTGCCAGCAGCCCTAGACAGGGGAGTGGCTACACCTTC. It translates to CASSPRQGSGYTF.

In nucleotides, the CDR3 is TGTGCCATCAGTGAGGGGACAGGGGGCGCCGGCTATGGCTACACCTTC. Its protein is CAISEGTGGAGYGYTF. This chain links TRBV10-3 with TRBJ1-2; TRBD1 matches 12 bases. This CDR3 region has 16 residues. The germline CDR1 and CDR2 sequences are ENHRY and SYGVKD. V lost 2 bases, J lost 4 bases, and 5 bases stayed unmatched.

V usage is TRBV27 and J usage is TRBJ1-4; D call uncertain. V lost 6 bases and J 0 bases, leaving 8 bases between the germline ends. Germline V gene sequence: CDR1 MNHEY, CDR2 SMNVEV (reference sequence). CDR3 length: 14 residues. CDR3 nucleotides: TGTGCCAGCAGCCCCGGGACAACTAATGAAAAACTGTTTTTT. Encoded protein: CASSPGTTNEKLFF.

This chain connects TRBV9 to TRBJ2-1, with 14 bases aligning to TRBD2. The J segment lost 4 bases and the V segment lost 3 bases, leaving 15 bases of the junction unmatched. Per the germline V gene, CDR1 is SGDLS and CDR2 is YYNGEE. The CDR3 covers 20 residues. CDR3 residues: CASSGAGTSGSKGSYNEQFF. The CDR3 DNA sequence: TGTGCCAGCAGCGGAGCCGGGACTAGCGGGAGTAAAGGTTCTTACAATGAGCAGTTCTTC. Complete variable domain (other parts from reference TRBV9 and TRBJ2-1): DSGVTQTPKHLITATGQRVTLRCSPRSGDLSVYWYQQSLDQGLQFLIQYYNGEERAKGNILERFSAQQFPDLHSELNLSSLELGDSALYFCASSGAGTSGSKGSYNEQFFGPGTRLTVL.

This clone was detected once. The rearrangement uses TRBV27 and TRBJ1-2, with 7 bases aligning to TRBD1. In germline, CDR1 is MNHEY, CDR2 SMNVEV (reference sequence). V lost 5 bases, J lost 4 bases, and 16 bases stayed unmatched. This CDR3 contains 17 residues. The CDR3 coding sequence is TGTGCCAGCAGTCCGAAACCCGTATGGGACAGAGCCTATGGCTACACCTTC. Translated: CASSPKPVWDRAYGYTF.

The V call is TRBV7-9, the J call TRBJ2-7; 11 nucleotides agree with TRBD1. Germline V gene lookup returns CDR1 SEHNR and CDR2 FQNEAQ (reference sequence). Unmatched junction bases numbered 12, after V lost 7 bases and J lost 7 bases. CDR3 length equals 15 residues. Here the CDR3 reads CASTSAGTGGWEQYF. CDR3 DNA: TGTGCCAGCACCTCCGCCGGGACAGGGGGTTGGGAGCAGTACTTC.

This sequence joins TRBV9 and TRBJ1-5, with 11 bases aligning to TRBD1. This CDR3 is 17 amino acids long. V dropped 4 bases and J dropped 7; count of bases not matched to a gene: 13. Germline V gene sequence: CDR1 SGDLS, CDR2 YYNGEE. The CDR3 nucleotides read TGTGCCAGCAGCCCCGGGACAGGGGGAGTGGTGTTCCAGCCCCAGCATTTT. Translated: CASSPGTGGVVFQPQHF. Complete variable domain (other parts from reference TRBV9 and TRBJ1-5): DSGVTQTPKHLITATGQRVTLRCSPRSGDLSVYWYQQSLDQGLQFLIQYYNGEERAKGNILERFSAQQFPDLHSELNLSSLELGDSALYFCASSPGTGGVVFQPQHFGDGTRLSIL.

This clone appeared once. This chain joins TRBV4-2 and TRBJ1-5; possible D gene TRBD1, 5 bases. There are 15 residues in the CDR3. The V and J ends lost 4 bases and 0 bases respectively, with 10 bases between them. Germline V gene lookup returns CDR1 LGHNA and CDR2 YNFKEQ. The CDR3 nucleotides are TGTGCCAGCAGCCCCAGGGAGGGTAGCAATCAGCCCCAGCATTTT. It translates to CASSPREGSNQPQHF.

The V and J genes are TRBV7-6 and TRBJ2-5; 11 nucleotides align to TRBD1. From germline, CDR1 is SGHVS and CDR2 FNYEAQ. The CDR3 runs 16 residues. J lost 4 bases, V lost 2 bases, and 6 bases had no gene match. Written as DNA, the CDR3 is TGTGCCAGCAGCTTACCCGGACAGGGGGCTGGAGAGACCCAGTACTTC. It yields the protein CASSLPGQGAGETQYF.

This chain uses TRBV30 with TRBJ1-1, with TRBD1 as a possible D gene (5 bases). Germline V gene lookup returns CDR1 GTSNPN and CDR2 SVGIG (reference sequence). With 4 bases removed from V and 2 bases from J, the gap between germline ends came to 17 bases. The CDR3 is made up of 15 amino acids. CDR3 coding DNA: TGTGCCTGGACTTGGGGCAGGGCAGACAACACTGAAGCTTTCTTT. Amino acids: CAWTWGRADNTEAFF.

V is TRBV5-1 and J is TRBJ1-1; TRBD1 matches 8 bases. Trimming took 4 bases from V and 1 from J; bases not matched to a gene: 3. This CDR3 is built from 14 residues. CDR1 is SGHRS and CDR2 is YFSETQ in the germline V gene. CDR3 amino acids: CASSPGQENTEAFF. The DNA of the CDR3 is TGCGCCAGCAGCCCGGGACAGGAGAACACTGAAGCTTTCTTT.

This clone was picked up a small number of times. The chain uses TRBV9 and TRBJ2-1; TRBD2 matches at 16 bases. The CDR3 consists of 18 residues. J was trimmed by 2 bases and V by 3 bases; bases with no gene match: 5. Germline V CDR1 and CDR2: SGDLS, YYNGEE. This CDR3 reads CASSAGGTSGRAYNEQFF. DNA for the CDR3: TGTGCCAGCAGCGCCGGGGGGACTAGCGGGAGGGCCTACAATGAGCAGTTCTTC.

CDR3: CATRAGTVNTEAFF. CDR3 coding DNA: TGTGCCACCAGGGCCGGGACAGTTAACACTGAAGCTTTCTTT. The V and J genes are TRBV24-1 and TRBJ1-1, with 7 bases that match TRBD1. After removal of 7 bases from V and 2 bases from J, the junction contained 6 bases not matched to a gene. CDR3 length: 14 residues. Germline V CDR1 and CDR2: KGHDR, SFDVKD.

The gene calls are TRBV7-2 and TRBJ1-2; 8 bases line up with TRBD1. There are 16 residues in the CDR3. Germline-derived CDR1 and CDR2 are SGHTA and FQGNSA. With 0 bases clipped from V and 7 bases from J, the junction kept 10 bases outside the gene matches. The DNA for the CDR3 is TGTGCCAGCAGCTTAGCCCTAACTGACAGGGGAGGTGGCTACACCTTC. Translation: CASSLALTDRGGGYTF.

The V gene is TRBV2, the J gene TRBJ2-7; 9 bases are shared with TRBD2. Trimming at V came to 4 bases and at J to 3 bases, leaving 4 bases not matched to a gene. The CDR3 has 14 amino acids. Germline values: CDR1 SNHLY, CDR2 FYNNEI. The CDR3 bases are TGTGCCAGCAGTGGTAGCGGGAGTGTCTACGAGCAGTACTTC. It is translated as CASSGSGSVYEQYF.

In this sample, this clone turned up a few times. V gene TRBV5-4 combines with J gene TRBJ2-2; TRBD1 aligns across 7 bases. This CDR3 spans 16 amino acids. Trimming removed 4 bases from V and 6 bases from J; junction bases left unmatched: 12. In germline, CDR1 is SGHNT, CDR2 YYREEE (reference sequence). The chain's CDR3 is CASSHGGKGGPGELFF. DNA of the CDR3: TGTGCCAGCAGCCATGGGGGCAAAGGGGGCCCCGGGGAGCTGTTTTTT.

The genes are TRBV5-1 and TRBJ2-5; D might be TRBD2 (7 bases). The CDR3 loop spans 14 amino acids. The V end was cut by 0 bases, the J end by 4 bases, with 10 bases between. CDR1 is SGHRS, CDR2 YFSETQ, per germline. The CDR3 DNA reads TGCGCCAGCAGCTTGGCCGGGGGGCGAGAGACCCAGTACTTC. Encoded protein: CASSLAGGRETQYF.

This clone was seen a single time. The chain joins TRBV11-1 to TRBJ1-5; D unclear. The germline V gene encodes CDR1 SGHAT and CDR2 FQDESV (reference sequence). The CDR3 contains 15 residues. V gave up 1 base and J gave up 5 bases, with 12 bases separating them. The CDR3 region has the DNA TGTGCCAGCAGCTTAGTCGGCGACAAGCATCAGCCCCAGCATTTT. This codes for CASSLVGDKHQPQHF.

This clone rates as medium-sized. The chain links TRBV2 to TRBJ1-5; tentative D call: TRBD1 (5 bases). The CDR3 is made up of 14 amino acids. In germline, CDR1 is SNHLY, CDR2 FYNNEI. The V end lost 6 bases, the J end lost 1 base, and 10 bases lay between the germline ends. The chain's CDR3 is CASSGGWSNQPQHF. CDR3 nucleotide sequence: TGTGCCAGCAGCGGGGGTTGGAGCAATCAGCCCCAGCATTTT.

Only one count was recorded for this clone. CDR3 DNA sequence: TGTGCCAGCAGCCATGGGTCGGGGGTGGCCTACGAGCAGTACTTC. Protein: CASSHGSGVAYEQYF. V gene TRBV5-4 combines with J gene TRBJ2-7; possibly TRBD2 for D (6 bases). Germline V gene lookup returns CDR1 SGHNT and CDR2 YYREEE (reference sequence). The CDR3 length is 15 residues. V lost 4 bases and J lost 2, with 16 bases in between.

CDR3 protein: CASSLTGTAEETQYF. Here the CDR3 DNA reads TGCGCCAGCAGCCTTACCGGGACAGCAGAAGAGACCCAGTACTTC. J is TRBJ2-5 and V is TRBV5-1; 7 nucleotides match TRBD1. The V segment lost 4 bases and the J segment 3 bases; nucleotides outside the gene matches: 9. Germline values: CDR1 SGHRS, CDR2 YFSETQ. This CDR3 has 15 residues.

The chain joins TRBV4-1 to TRBJ1-5; the D gene is possibly TRBD1 (6 bases). The CDR3 has 15 amino acids. Germline V gene lookup returns CDR1 MGHRA and CDR2 YSYEKL. V lost 1 base, J lost 4 bases, and 11 bases lay in between. As DNA, the CDR3 is TGCGCCAGCAGCCAAGGGAGACAGGTAAATCAGCCCCAGCATTTT. This encodes CASSQGRQVNQPQHF.

The chain combines TRBV12-3 or TRBV12-4 with TRBJ1-5, with D possibly matching TRBD1 (6 bases). With 6 bases removed from V and 4 bases from J, the gap between germline ends came to 10 bases. The CDR3 contains 13 residues. CDR3 in DNA: TGTGCCAGCAGCTACGACAGGAATCAGCCCCAGCATTTT. This sequence encodes CASSYDRNQPQHF.

The rearrangement links TRBV19 to TRBJ2-5, with 7 bases fitting TRBD2. The CDR3 spans 14 residues. V dropped 2 bases and J dropped 5; count of bases not matched to a gene: 5. Germline lookup yields CDR1 LNHDA and CDR2 SQIVND (reference sequence). In DNA, the CDR3 is TGTGCCAGTAGTATAATGGGAGGGCGGGAGACCCAGTACTTC. This codes for CASSIMGGRETQYF.

This clone was detected only once. Other DNA sequences from this sample encode an identical CDR3 as well. The chain recombines TRBV9 with TRBJ1-1, with D possibly being TRBD1 (5 bases). Germline assignment: CDR1 SGDLS and CDR2 YYNGEE. The CDR3 is 14 residues long. V lost 0 bases and J lost 1, with 7 bases in between. CDR3 residues: CASSVGGPNTEAFF. CDR3 nucleotide sequence: TGTGCCAGCAGCGTAGGGGGCCCGAACACTGAAGCTTTCTTT.

The rearrangement links TRBV19 to TRBJ1-3; D not certain. The germline V gene has CDR1 LNHDA and CDR2 SQIVND (reference sequence). This CDR3 contains 16 residues. V lost 6 bases and J lost 0, with 15 bases in between. CDR3 nucleotides: TGTGCCAGTAGCCCATCAGGACTGTTCTCTGGAAACACCATATATTTT. This translates into CASSPSGLFSGNTIYF.

This chain uses TRBV28 with TRBJ2-7, with 10 bases identical to TRBD1. The junction had 12 bases not matched to a gene; V was cut back by 6 bases and J by 4 bases. The CDR3 contains 16 residues. Germline loops: CDR1 MDHEN, CDR2 SYDVKM. The CDR3 DNA follows: TGTGCCAGCAGGCCGTGGGCGACAGGGGGCTCTTACGAGCAGTACTTC. Translated: CASRPWATGGSYEQYF.

With respect to this clone: Other DNA sequences in the same sample also yield this CDR3. This rearrangement joins TRBV18 to TRBJ2-7; D might be TRBD2 (6 bases). Per the germline V gene, CDR1 is KGHSH and CDR2 is LQKENI. The V end lost 1 base, the J end lost 1 base, and 11 bases lay between the germline ends. The CDR3 is made up of 15 amino acids. CDR3 DNA sequence: TGTGCCAGCTCACCACAGAGGGACTCATCCTACGAGCAGTACTTC. Protein sequence: CASSPQRDSSYEQYF.